The clone carrying this T cell receptor (beta chain) has a handful of counts. The V segment lost 6 bases and the J segment 5 bases; nucleotides outside the gene matches: 11. There are 15 residues in the CDR3. CDR1 is MNHNS and CDR2 is SASEGT in the germline V gene. These data are taken from a study of T cells in Graves' hyperthyroidism and ophthalmopathy. Researchers took RNA transcripts and amplified the TCR beta CDR3 regions from them. Initially, a first-round RT-PCR of the TCR CDR3 employed the HTBI primer set. TCRdb called the multiplex PCR reads again in MiXCR, with one record for every CDR3 protein. Counted here are 640,000 or so distinct CDR3 sequences, about 15% occurring once; the ten biggest clones make up 4% to 5.5%.

This TCR came from a middle-aged woman with Graves' ophthalmopathy. Sequenced: blood. The V and J genes are TRBV6-1 and TRBJ2-5; TRBD1 matches 8 bases. The CDR3 spells CASRPPRGLGETQYF. As DNA, the CDR3 is TGTGCCAGCAGACCCCCCAGGGGGCTTGGGGAGACCCAGTACTTC.